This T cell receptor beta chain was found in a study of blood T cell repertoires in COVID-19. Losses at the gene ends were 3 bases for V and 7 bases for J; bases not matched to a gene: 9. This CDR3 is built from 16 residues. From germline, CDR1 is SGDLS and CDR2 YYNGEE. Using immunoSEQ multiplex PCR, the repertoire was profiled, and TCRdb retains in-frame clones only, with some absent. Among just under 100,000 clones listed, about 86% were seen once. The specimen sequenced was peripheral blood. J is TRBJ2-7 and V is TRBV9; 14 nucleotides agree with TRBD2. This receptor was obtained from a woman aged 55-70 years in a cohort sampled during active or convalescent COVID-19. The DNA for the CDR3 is TGTGCCAGCAGCGCCCAGACGGGACTAGCGGGAGATGAGCAGTACTTC. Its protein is CASSAQTGLAGDEQYF. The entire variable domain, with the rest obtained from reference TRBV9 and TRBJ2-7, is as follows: DSGVTQTPKHLITATGQRVTLRCSPRSGDLSVYWYQQSLDQGLQFLIQYYNGEERAKGNILERFSAQQFPDLHSELNLSSLELGDSALYFCASSAQTGLAGDEQYFGPGTRLTVT.